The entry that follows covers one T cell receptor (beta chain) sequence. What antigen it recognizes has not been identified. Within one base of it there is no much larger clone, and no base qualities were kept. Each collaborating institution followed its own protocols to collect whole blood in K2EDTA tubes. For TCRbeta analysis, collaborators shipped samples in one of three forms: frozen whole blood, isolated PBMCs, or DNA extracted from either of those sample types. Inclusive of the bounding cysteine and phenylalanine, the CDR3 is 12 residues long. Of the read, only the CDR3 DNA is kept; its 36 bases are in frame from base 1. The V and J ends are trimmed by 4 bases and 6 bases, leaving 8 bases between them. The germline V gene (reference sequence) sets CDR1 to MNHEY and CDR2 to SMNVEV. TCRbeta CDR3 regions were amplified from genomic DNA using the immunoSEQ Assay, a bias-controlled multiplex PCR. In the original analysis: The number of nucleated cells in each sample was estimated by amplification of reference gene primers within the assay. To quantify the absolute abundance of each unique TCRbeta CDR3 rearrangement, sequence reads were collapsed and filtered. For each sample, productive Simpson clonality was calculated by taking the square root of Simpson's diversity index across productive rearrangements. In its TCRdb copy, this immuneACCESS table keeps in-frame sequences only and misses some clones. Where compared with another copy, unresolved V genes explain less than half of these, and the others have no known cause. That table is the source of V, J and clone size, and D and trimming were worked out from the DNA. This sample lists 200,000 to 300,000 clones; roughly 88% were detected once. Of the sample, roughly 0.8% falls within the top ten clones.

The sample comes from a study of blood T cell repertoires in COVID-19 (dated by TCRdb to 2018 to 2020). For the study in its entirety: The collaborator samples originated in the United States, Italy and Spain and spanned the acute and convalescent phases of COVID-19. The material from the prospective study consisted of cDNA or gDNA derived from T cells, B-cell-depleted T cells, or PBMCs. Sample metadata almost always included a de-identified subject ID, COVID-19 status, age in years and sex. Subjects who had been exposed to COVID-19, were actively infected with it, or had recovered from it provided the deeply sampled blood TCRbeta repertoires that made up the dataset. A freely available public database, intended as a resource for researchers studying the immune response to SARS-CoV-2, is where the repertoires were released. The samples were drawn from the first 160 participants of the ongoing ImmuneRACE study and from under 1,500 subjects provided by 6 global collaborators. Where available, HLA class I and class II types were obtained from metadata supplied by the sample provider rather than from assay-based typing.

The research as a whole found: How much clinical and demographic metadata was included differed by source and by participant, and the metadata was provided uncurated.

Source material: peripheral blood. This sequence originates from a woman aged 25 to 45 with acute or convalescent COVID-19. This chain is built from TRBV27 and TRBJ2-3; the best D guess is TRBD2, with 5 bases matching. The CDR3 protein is CASSSRGDTQYF. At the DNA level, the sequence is TGTGCCAGCAGTTCCCGCGGGGATACGCAGTATTTT.